This T cell receptor (beta chain) was found in a study of blood T cell repertoires in COVID-19. Study as a whole: Material from acute and convalescent COVID-19 was sourced from the United States, Italy and Spain. T cells, B-cell-depleted T cells, or PBMCs supplied cDNA or gDNA.

The assay was immunoSEQ multiplex PCR, and TCRdb's table has in-frame clones only and misses some. The sample lists more than 200,000 clones, 84% occurring once. The CDR3 is made up of 15 amino acids. Germline trimming cut 3 bases from V and 4 bases from J; bases unmatched to any gene: 6. The V gene's germline CDR1 is ENHRY and CDR2 SYGVKD. This clonotype originated in a man aged 60 to 69 with acute or convalescent COVID-19. The sample consisted of peripheral blood. The V and J genes are TRBV10-3 and TRBJ1-1, with TRBD1 matching 9 bases. The CDR3 region is CAISDHRGQVTEAFF. CDR3 in DNA: TGTGCCATCAGTGACCACAGGGGGCAGGTCACTGAAGCTTTCTTT.